This is a list of T cell receptor beta chains from one sample in a study of blood T cell repertoires in COVID-19. TCRdb's copy holds only in-frame clones and misses some; the assay was immunoSEQ multiplex PCR. This table holds about 270,000 clones, more than 85% found once. The sequenced sample consisted of PBMCs or T cells enriched from blood (not recorded which). The receptors derive from a man aged 35 to 55 who had been exposed to COVID-19. Each CDR3 is given with its conserved first and last residue. The D gene is left open where the match is weak. A row's size may be missing; if present it is once, few, many or a size class.

>NA|TRBD2|TRBJ2-1|TRBV10-3
TGTGCCATCAGTGAACCACTAGCGAAGACGCAGTTCTTC
CAISEPLAKTQFF
>NA|NA|TRBJ2-7|TRBV4-1
TGCGCCAGCAGCCAAGCGACCGGGGTCTCCTACGAGCAGTACTTC
CASSQATGVSYEQYF
>NA|TRBD2|TRBJ2-2|TRBV5-4
TGTGCCAGCAGCTCAGCGACTAGCGGGAGGCTGAACGGGGAGCTGTTTTTT
CASSSATSGRLNGELFF
>NA|TRBD1|TRBJ1-4|TRBV14
TGTGCCAGCAGCCAAAGGGACAGGGTTAATGAAAAACTGTTTTTT
CASSQRDRVNEKLFF
>NA|NA|TRBJ2-5|TRBV7-3
TGTGCCAGCAGCCTAAGCTACCGGGAGACCCAGTACTTC
CASSLSYRETQYF
>NA|TRBD2|TRBJ2-2|TRBV28
TGTGCCAGCAGTAGACCGGGACTAGCCTCCGGGGAGCTGTTTTTT
CASSRPGLASGELFF
>NA|NA|TRBJ1-1|TRBV12-3/TRBV12-4
TGTGCCAGCACCCCTGGACACGGAGCTTTCTTT
CASTPGHGAFF
>few|NA|TRBJ1-4|TRBV19
TGTGCCAGTAGCTCGGGCAGGGGAGTACATAACCGTGGCGGAAAACTGTTTTTT
CASSSGRGVHNRGGKLFF
>few|TRBD1|TRBJ1-2|TRBV6-5
TGTGCCAGTGCACAGACAGGGGTTGTCTATGGCTACACCTTC
CASAQTGVVYGYTF
>NA|NA|TRBJ1-2|TRBV4-1
TGCGCCAGCAGCCACCCCCCCGGGGGACGTGGCTACACCTTC
CASSHPPGGRGYTF